This T cell receptor beta chain came from a study of post-analysis software for immune sequencing data. About the study: The cohort encompassed relapsing-remitting, secondary progressive and progressive-relapsing multiple sclerosis disease courses. Study conclusions and caveats: TRBV5-6, TRBV5-1 and TRBV20-1 belonged to a set of roughly 5 TRBV segments that were more frequent in patients than controls.

The CDR3 is 13 amino acids. V dropped 2 bases and J dropped 3 bases, with 8 bases sitting between them. Included in the TCR beta cDNA libraries were unique molecular identifiers. TCRdb re-called the PCR reads through MiXCR, storing one row per CDR3 protein. The sample lists under 900,000 distinct CDR3 sequences; about 53% were seen once. Only a few counts were recorded for this clonotype. Its antigen is undetermined. The sample consisted of blood. The rearrangement uses TRBV12-3 or TRBV12-4 and TRBJ2-7; possibly TRBD1 for D (6 bases). The source of this sequence is a girl aged 10-17 years with multiple sclerosis. DNA for the CDR3: TGTGCCAGCAGTTTAACAGGGTTCTACGAGCAGTACTTC. Its translation: CASSLTGFYEQYF.